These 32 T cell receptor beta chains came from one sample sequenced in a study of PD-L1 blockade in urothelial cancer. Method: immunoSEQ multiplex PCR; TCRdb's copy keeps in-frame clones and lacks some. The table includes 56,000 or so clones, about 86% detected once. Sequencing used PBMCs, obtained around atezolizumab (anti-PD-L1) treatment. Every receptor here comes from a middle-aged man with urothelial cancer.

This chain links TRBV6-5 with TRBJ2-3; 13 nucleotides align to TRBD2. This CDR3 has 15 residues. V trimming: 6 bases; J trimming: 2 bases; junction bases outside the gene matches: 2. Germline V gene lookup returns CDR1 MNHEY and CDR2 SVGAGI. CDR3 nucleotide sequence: TGTGCCAGCAGGACTAGCGGGGGGTTCACAGATACGCAGTATTTT. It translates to CASRTSGGFTDTQYF.

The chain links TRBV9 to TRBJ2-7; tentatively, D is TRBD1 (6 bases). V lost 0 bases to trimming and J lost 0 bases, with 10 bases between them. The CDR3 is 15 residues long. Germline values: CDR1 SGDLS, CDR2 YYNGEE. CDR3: CASSVGTGSSYEQYF. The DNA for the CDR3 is TGTGCCAGCAGCGTAGGCACAGGGAGCTCCTACGAGCAGTACTTC.

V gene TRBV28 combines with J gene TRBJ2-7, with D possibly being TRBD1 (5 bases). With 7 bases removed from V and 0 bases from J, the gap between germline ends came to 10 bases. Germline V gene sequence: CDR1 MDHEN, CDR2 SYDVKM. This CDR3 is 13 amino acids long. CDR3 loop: CASIRVGSYEQYF. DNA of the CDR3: TGTGCCAGCATCAGGGTAGGCTCCTACGAGCAGTACTTC.

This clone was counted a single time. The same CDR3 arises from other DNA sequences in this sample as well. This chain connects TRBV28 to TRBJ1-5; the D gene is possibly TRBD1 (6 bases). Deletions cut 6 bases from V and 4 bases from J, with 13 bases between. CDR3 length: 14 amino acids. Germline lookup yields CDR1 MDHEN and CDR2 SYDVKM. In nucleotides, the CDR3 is TGTGCCAGCAGCCTCTCGAGGGGGAATCAGCCCCAGCATTTT. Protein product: CASSLSRGNQPQHF.

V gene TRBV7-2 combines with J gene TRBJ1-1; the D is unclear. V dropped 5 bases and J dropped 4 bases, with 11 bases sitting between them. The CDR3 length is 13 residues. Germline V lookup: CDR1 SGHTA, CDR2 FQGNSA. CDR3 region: CASSPRRSTEAFF. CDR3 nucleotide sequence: TGTGCCAGCAGCCCGCGCCGTAGCACTGAAGCTTTCTTT.

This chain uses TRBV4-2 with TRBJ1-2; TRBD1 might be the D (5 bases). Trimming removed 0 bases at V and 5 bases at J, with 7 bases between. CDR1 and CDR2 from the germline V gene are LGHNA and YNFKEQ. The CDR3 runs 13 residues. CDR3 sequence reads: CASSQDPGYGYTF. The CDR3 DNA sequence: TGTGCCAGCAGCCAAGATCCAGGGTATGGCTACACCTTC.

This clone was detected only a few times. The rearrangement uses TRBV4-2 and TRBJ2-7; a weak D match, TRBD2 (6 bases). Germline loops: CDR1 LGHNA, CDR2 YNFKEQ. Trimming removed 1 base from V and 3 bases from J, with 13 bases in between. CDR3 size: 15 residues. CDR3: CASSQGLAISYEQYF. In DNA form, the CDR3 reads TGTGCCAGCAGCCAAGGTCTAGCGATCAGCTACGAGCAGTACTTC.

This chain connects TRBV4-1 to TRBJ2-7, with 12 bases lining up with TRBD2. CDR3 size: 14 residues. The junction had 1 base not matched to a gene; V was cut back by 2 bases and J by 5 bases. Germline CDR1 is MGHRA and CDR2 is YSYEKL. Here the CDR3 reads CASSQWTSGNEQYF. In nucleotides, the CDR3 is TGCGCCAGCAGCCAATGGACTAGCGGGAACGAGCAGTACTTC.

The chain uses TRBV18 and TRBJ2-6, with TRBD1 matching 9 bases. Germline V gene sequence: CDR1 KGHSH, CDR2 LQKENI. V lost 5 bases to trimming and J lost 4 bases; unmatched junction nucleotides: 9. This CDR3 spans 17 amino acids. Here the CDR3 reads CASSGLGQGSGANVLTF. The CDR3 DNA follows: TGTGCCAGCTCAGGTTTGGGACAGGGCTCCGGGGCCAACGTCCTGACTTTC.

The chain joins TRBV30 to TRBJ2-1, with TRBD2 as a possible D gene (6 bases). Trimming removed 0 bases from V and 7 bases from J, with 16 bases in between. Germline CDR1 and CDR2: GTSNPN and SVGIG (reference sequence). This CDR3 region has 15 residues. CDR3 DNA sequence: TGTGCCTGGAGTGTATCGCGGAGGGACGCTAATGAGCAGTTCTTC. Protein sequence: CAWSVSRRDANEQFF.

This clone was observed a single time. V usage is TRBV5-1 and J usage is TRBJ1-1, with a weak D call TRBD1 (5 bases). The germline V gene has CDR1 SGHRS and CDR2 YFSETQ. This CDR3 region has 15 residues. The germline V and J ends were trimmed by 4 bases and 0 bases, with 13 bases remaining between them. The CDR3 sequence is CASSPSTVMNTEAFF. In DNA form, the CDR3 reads TGCGCCAGCAGCCCTTCGACAGTTATGAACACTGAAGCTTTCTTT. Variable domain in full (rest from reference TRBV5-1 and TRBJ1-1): KAGVTQTPRYLIKTRGQQVTLSCSPISGHRSVSWYQQTPGQGLQFLFEYFSETQRNKGNFPGRFSGRQFSNSRSEMNVSTLELGDSALYLCASSPSTVMNTEAFFGQGTRLTVV.

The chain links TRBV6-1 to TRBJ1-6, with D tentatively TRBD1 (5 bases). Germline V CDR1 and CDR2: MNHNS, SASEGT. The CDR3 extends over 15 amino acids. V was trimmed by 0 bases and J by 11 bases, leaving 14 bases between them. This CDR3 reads CASSEALPQGPPLHF. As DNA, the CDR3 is TGTGCCAGCAGTGAAGCGCTGCCTCAGGGTCCACCCCTCCACTTT.

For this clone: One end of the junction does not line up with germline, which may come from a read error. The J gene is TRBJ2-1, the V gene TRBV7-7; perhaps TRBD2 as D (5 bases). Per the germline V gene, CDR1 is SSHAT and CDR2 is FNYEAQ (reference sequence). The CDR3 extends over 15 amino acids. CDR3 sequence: CASSLGLASHNEQFF. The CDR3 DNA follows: TGTGCTAGCAGCTTAGGCCTAGCCTCACACAATGAGCAGTTCTTC.

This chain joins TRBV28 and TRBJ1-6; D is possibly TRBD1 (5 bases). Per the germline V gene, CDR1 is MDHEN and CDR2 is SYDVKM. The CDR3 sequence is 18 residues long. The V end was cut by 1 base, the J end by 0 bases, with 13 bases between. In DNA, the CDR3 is TGTGCCAGCAGTTTATATCGGGGGGGGAGCTCCTATAATTCACCCCTCCACTTT. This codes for CASSLYRGGSSYNSPLHF.

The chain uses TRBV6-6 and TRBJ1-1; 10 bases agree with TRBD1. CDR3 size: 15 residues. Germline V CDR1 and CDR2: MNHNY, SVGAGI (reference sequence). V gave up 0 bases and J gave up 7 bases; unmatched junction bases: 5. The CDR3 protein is CASSYSKTGGGEAFF. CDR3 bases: TGTGCCAGCAGTTACTCGAAGACAGGGGGCGGTGAAGCTTTCTTT.

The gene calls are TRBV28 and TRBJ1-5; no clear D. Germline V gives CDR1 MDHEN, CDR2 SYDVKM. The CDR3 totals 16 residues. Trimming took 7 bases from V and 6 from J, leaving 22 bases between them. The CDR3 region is CASTPTGSVLFQPQHF. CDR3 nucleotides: TGTGCCAGCACCCCCACGGGGTCCGTACTTTTTCAGCCCCAGCATTTT.

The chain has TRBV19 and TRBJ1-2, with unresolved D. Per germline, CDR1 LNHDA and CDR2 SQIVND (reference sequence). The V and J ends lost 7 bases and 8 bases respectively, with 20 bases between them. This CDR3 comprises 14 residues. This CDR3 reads CASTVLSSGKGYTF. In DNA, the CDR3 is TGTGCCAGTACGGTCCTGTCATCGGGAAAGGGCTACACCTTC. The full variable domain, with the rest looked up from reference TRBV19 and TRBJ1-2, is DGGITQSPKYLFRKEGQNVTLSCEQNLNHDAMYWYRQDPGQGLRLIYYSQIVNDFQKGDIAEGYSVSREKKESFPLTVTSAQKNPTAFYLCASTVLSSGKGYTFGSGTRLTVV.

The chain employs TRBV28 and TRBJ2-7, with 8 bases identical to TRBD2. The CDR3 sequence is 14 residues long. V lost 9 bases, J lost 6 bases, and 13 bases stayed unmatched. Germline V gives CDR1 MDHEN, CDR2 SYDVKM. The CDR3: CASTAPAGVREQYF. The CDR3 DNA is TGTGCCAGTACCGCCCCAGCGGGAGTACGCGAGCAGTACTTC.

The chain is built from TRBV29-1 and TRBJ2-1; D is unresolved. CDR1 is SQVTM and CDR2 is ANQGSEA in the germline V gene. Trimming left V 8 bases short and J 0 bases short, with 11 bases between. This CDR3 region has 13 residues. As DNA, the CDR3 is TGCAGCACCTTCTTGAGCTCCTACAATGAGCAGTTCTTC. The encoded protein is CSTFLSSYNEQFF.

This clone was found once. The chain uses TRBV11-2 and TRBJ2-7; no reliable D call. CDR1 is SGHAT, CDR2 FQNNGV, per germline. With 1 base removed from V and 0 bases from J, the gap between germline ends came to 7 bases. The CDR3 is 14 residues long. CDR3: CASSLGFSSYEQYF. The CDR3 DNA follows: TGTGCCAGCAGCTTAGGGTTTAGCTCCTACGAGCAGTACTTC.

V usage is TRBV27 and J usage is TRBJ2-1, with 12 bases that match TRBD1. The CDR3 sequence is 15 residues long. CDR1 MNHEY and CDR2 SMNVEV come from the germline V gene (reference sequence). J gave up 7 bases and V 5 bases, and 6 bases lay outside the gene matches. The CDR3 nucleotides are TGTGCCAGCAGTCCGGGACAGGGGGCGAGGAATGAGCAGTTCTTC. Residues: CASSPGQGARNEQFF.

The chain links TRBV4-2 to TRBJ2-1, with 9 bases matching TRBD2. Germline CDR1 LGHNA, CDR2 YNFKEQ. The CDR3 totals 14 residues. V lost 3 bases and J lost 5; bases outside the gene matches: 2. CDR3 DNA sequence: TGTGCCAGCAGCCATGCGGGAGGGGACAATGAGCAGTTCTTC. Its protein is CASSHAGGDNEQFF.

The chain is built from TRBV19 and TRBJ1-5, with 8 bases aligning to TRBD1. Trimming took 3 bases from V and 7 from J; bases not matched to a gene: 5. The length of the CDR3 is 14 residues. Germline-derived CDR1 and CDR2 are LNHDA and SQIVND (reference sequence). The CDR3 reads CASSIGQGGQPQHF. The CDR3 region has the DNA TGTGCCAGTAGTATTGGACAGGGAGGGCAGCCCCAGCATTTT.

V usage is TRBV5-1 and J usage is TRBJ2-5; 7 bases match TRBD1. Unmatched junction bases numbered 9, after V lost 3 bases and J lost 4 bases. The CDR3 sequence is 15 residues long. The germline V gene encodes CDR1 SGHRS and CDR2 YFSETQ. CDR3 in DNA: TGCGCCAGCAGCTCCCGGGACAGCCACCGAGAGACCCAGTACTTC. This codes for CASSSRDSHRETQYF.

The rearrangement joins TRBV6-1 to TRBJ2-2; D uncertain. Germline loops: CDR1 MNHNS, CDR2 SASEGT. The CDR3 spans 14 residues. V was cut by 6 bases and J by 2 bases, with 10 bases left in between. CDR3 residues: CASRVLSNTGELFF. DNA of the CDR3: TGTGCCAGCAGGGTCCTATCTAACACCGGGGAGCTGTTTTTT.

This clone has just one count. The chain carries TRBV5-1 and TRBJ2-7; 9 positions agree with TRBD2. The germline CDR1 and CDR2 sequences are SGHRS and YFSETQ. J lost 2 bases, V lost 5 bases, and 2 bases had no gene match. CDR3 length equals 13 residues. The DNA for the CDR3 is TGCGCCAGCAGGGCTAGCGGGACCTACGAGCAGTACTTC. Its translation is CASRASGTYEQYF.

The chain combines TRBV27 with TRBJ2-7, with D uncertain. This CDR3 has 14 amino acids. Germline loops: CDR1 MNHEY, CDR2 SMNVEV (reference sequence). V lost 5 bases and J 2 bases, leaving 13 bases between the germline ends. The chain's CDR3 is CASSGQSRPYEQYF. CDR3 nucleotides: TGTGCCAGCAGTGGGCAGTCCAGACCCTACGAGCAGTACTTC.

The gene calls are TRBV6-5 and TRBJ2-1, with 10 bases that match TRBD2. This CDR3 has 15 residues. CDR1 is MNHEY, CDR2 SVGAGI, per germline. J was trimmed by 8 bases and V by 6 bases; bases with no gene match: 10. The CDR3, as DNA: TGTGCCAGCAGAGAGCGGGAGGGACAGCGGTATGAGCAGTTCTTC. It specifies CASREREGQRYEQFF.

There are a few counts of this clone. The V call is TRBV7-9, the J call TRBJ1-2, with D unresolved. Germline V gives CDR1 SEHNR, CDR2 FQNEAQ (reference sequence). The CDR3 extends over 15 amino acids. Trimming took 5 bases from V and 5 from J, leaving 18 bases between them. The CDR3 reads CASSGSDGLTYGYTF. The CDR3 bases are TGTGCCAGCAGCGGTTCTGACGGATTGACTTATGGCTACACCTTC.

CDR3 protein: CASSLGNTRSETQYF. Written as DNA, the CDR3 is TGTGCCAGTAGCCTCGGGAACACACGGAGCGAGACCCAGTACTTC. The genes are TRBV19 and TRBJ2-5, with D perhaps matching TRBD2 (5 bases). This CDR3 has 15 amino acids. The V gene lost 6 bases and the J gene lost 5 bases, with 19 bases spanning the gap. Germline lookup yields CDR1 LNHDA and CDR2 SQIVND (reference sequence).

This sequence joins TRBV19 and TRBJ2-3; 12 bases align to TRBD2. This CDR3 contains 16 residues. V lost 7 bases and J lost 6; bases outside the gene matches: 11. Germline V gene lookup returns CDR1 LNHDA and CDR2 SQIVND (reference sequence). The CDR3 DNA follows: TGTGCCAGTATGGCTAGCGGGAGGGTACACAGCGATACGCAGTATTTT. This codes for CASMASGRVHSDTQYF. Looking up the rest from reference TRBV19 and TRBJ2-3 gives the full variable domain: DGGITQSPKYLFRKEGQNVTLSCEQNLNHDAMYWYRQDPGQGLRLIYYSQIVNDFQKGDIAEGYSVSREKKESFPLTVTSAQKNPTAFYLCASMASGRVHSDTQYFGPGTRLTVL.

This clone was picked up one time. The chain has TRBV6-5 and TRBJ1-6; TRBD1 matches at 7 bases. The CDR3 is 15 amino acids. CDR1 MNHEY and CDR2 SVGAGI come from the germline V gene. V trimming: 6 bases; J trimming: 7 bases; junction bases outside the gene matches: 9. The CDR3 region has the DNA TGTGCCAGCAGCCAAGGGGGCATGGGGAATTCACCCCTCCACTTT. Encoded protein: CASSQGGMGNSPLHF.